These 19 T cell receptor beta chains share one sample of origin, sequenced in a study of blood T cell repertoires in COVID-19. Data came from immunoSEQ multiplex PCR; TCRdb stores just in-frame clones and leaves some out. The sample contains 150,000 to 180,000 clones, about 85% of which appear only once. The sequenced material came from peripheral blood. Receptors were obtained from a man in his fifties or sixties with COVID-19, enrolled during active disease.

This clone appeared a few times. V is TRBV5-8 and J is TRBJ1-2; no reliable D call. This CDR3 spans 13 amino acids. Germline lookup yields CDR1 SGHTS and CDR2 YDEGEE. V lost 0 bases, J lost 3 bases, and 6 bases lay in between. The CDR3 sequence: CASSLDMYYGYTF. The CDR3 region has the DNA TGTGCCAGCAGCTTGGACATGTACTATGGCTACACCTTC.

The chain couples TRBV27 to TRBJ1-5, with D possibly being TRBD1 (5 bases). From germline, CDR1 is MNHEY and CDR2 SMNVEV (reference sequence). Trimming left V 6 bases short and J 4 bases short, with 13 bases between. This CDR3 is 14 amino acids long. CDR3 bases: TGTGCCAGCAGGGAGGGGACGGCAAATCAGCCCCAGCATTTT. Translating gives CASREGTANQPQHF.

The CDR3 is CASSVTGNSGNTIYF. The CDR3 DNA follows: TGTGCCAGCAGTGTAACAGGAAACTCTGGAAACACCATATATTTT. This rearrangement joins TRBV2 to TRBJ1-3; a possible D gene is TRBD1 (5 bases). V gave up 4 bases and J gave up 0 bases, with 10 bases separating them. CDR1 and CDR2 from the germline V gene are SNHLY and FYNNEI. The CDR3 contains 15 residues.

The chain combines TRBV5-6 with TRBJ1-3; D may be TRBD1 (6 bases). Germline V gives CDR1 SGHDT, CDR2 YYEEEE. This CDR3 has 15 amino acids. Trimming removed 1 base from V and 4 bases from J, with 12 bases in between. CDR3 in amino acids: CASSLRGSPGNTIYF. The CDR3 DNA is TGTGCCAGCAGCTTGAGGGGGTCCCCCGGAAACACCATATATTTT.

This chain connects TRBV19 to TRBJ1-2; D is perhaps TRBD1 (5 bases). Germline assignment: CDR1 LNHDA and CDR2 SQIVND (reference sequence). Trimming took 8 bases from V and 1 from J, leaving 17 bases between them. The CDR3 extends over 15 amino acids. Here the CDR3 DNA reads TGTGCCAGTTCTAGAGCAGGGATTCTTAACTATGGCTACACCTTC. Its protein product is CASSRAGILNYGYTF.

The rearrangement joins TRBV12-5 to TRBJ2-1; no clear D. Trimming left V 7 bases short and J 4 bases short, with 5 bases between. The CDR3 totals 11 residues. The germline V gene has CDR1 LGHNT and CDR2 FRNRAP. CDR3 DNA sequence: TGTGCTAGTGCCTCTTACAATGAGCAGTTCTTC. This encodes CASASYNEQFF.

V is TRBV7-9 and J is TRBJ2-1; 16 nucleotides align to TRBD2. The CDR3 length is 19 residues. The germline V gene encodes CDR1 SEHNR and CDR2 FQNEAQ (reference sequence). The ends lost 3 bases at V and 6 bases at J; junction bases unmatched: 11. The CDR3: CASSLDAGLAGGYGNEQFF. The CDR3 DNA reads TGTGCCAGCAGCTTGGATGCGGGACTAGCGGGAGGGTATGGCAATGAGCAGTTCTTC.

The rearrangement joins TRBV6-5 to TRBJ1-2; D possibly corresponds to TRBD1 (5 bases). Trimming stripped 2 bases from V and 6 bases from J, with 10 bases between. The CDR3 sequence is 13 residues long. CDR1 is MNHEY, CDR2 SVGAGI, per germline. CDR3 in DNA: TGTGCCAGCAGTTACGGCAGGGAGGATGGCTACACCTTC. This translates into CASSYGREDGYTF.

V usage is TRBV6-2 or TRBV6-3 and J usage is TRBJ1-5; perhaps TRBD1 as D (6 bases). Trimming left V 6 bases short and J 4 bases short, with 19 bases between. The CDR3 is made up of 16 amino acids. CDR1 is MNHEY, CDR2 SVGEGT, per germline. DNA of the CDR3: TGTGCCAGCAGCCCCTTAGGACAGATGACGAATCAGCCCCAGCATTTT. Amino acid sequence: CASSPLGQMTNQPQHF.

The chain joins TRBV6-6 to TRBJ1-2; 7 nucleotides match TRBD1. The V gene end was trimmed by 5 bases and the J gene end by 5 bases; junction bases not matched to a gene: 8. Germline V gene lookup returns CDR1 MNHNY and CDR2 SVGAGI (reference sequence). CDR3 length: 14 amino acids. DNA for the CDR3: TGTGCCAGCAGTCGGGACAGTCAAGCGTATGGCTACACCTTC. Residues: CASSRDSQAYGYTF.

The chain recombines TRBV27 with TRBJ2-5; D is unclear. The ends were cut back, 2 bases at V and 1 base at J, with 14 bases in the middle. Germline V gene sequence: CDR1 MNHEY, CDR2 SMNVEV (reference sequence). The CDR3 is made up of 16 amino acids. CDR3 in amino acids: CASSLVTDAIQETQYF. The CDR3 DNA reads TGTGCCAGCAGTTTAGTAACAGACGCGATCCAAGAGACCCAGTACTTC.

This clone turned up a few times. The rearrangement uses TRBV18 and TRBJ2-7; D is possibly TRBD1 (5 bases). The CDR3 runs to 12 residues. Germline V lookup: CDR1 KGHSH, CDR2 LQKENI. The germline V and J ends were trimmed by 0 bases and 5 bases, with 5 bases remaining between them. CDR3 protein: CASSPPGDEQYF. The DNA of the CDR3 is TGTGCCAGCTCACCACCAGGGGACGAGCAGTACTTC.

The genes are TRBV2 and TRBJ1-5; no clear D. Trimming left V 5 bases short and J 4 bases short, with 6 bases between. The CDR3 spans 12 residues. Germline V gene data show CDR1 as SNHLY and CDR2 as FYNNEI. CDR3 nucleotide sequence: TGTGCCAGCAGTTCAGGTAATCAGCCCCAGCATTTT. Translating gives CASSSGNQPQHF.

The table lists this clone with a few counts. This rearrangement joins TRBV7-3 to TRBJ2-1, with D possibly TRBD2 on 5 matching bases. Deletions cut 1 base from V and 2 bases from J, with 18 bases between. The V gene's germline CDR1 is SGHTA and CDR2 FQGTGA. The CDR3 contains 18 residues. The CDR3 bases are TGTGCCAGCAGCTTAAACCCCCCCCGCGGGCAAACCTACAATGAGCAGTTCTTC. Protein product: CASSLNPPRGQTYNEQFF.

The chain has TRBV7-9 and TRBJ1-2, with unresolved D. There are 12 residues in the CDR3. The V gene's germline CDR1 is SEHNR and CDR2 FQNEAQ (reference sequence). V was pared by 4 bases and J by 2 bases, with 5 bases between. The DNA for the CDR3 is TGTGCCAGCAGCTCGGGGAACTATGGCTACACCTTC. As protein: CASSSGNYGYTF.

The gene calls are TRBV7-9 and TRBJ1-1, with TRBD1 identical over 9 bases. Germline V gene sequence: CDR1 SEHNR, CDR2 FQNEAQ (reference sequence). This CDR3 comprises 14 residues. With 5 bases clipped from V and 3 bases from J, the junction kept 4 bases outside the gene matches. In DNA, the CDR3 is TGTGCCAGCAGCCAAGGACAGGGGCACACTGAAGCTTTCTTT. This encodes CASSQGQGHTEAFF.

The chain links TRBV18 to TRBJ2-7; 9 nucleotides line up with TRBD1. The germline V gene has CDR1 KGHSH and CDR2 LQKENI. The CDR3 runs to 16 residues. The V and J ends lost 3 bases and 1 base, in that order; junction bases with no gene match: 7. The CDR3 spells CASSPRGQGHSYEQYF. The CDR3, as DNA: TGTGCCAGCTCACCCCGGGGACAGGGCCATTCCTACGAGCAGTACTTC.

The CDR3 reads CASSEQEGSPLHF. CDR3 sequence (DNA): TGTGCCAGCAGTGAACAGGAGGGGTCACCCCTCCACTTT. V is TRBV2 and J is TRBJ1-6; tentative D call: TRBD1 (5 bases). V lost 2 bases and J lost 10, with 9 bases in between. CDR1 and CDR2 (germline): SNHLY, FYNNEI. CDR3 length equals 13 residues.

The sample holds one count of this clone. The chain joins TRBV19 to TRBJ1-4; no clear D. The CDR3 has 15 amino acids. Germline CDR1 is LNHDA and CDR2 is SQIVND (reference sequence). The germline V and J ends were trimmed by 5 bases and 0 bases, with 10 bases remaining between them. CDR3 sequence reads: CASSQYIATNEKLFF. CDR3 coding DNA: TGTGCCAGTAGTCAATACATCGCAACTAATGAAAAACTGTTTTTT.